In this sample, the clone carrying this TCR beta chain turned up once. The antigen remains unidentified. TCRdb reprocessed the 5' RACE reads with MiXCR, giving one entry per CDR3 protein. The sample records about 340,000 distinct CDR3 sequences, about 4% being singletons. These data are taken from a study of T cells after yellow fever vaccination. Study-wide context: Low-cell-number fractions were prepared with SMART-Seq v4 Ultra Low Input.

Study observations and caveats: Sorted repertoires could include abundant contaminating clonotypes from bulk cells.

From germline, CDR1 is SGHNT and CDR2 YYREEE (reference sequence). Trimming took off 0 bases at V and 4 bases at J, with 22 bases between the two ends. This CDR3 contains 18 residues. The gene calls are TRBV5-4 and TRBJ1-2, with a weak D call TRBD1 (6 bases). The specimen comprised PBMCs, sampled 5 days after the yellow fever booster vaccination. The source is a man aged 18 to 29 who received the YFV17D yellow fever vaccine. The CDR3 nucleotides read TGTGCCAGCAGCTTGGGAATTCTTGTCCGGGGGCGCGGCTATGGCTACACCTTC. Its translation is CASSLGILVRGRGYGYTF.